A selection of T cell receptor beta chains follows, all from one sample in a study of siplizumab effects on memory and regulatory T cells. Assay used: immunoSEQ multiplex PCR; TCRdb lists only in-frame clones, some missing. The sample consists of around 83,000 clones, 85% to 90% of them appearing once. Sequencing input: CD4+ T cells sorted from blood. All receptors derive from a human donor in good health. The CDR3 runs from the conserved cysteine through the conserved F or W. Each record gives: clone size, J gene, V gene, D gene, CDR3 protein, CDR3 DNA. D genes are given only for firm matches. The size field is filled for only some rows; it gives once, few, many or a size class.

NA | TRBJ2-5 | TRBV11-2 | NA | CASSGGTNAPQETQYF | TGTGCCAGCAGCGGCGGGACAAATGCGCCTCAAGAGACCCAGTACTTC
NA | TRBJ1-5 | TRBV19 | NA | CASSISEGRNQPQHF | TGTGCCAGTAGTATCTCTGAAGGGCGCAATCAGCCCCAGCATTTT
once | TRBJ1-1 | TRBV28 | TRBD1 | CASSLWTGIGTEAFF | TGTGCCAGCAGTTTATGGACAGGGATCGGCACTGAAGCTTTCTTT
NA | TRBJ1-2 | TRBV30 | NA | CAWITQAYGYTF | TGTGCCTGGATAACTCAGGCTTATGGCTACACCTTC
NA | TRBJ2-1 | TRBV5-1 | NA | CASSWGRGRGRDEQFF | TGCGCCAGCAGCTGGGGGAGAGGACGGGGTCGCGATGAGCAGTTCTTC
NA | TRBJ2-3 | TRBV15 | NA | CATSRDRGDTQYF | TGTGCCACCAGCAGAGATCGGGGAGATACGCAGTATTTT
NA | TRBJ2-1 | TRBV5-1 | TRBD2 | CASSPPGLAIFFDEQFF | TGCGCCAGCAGCCCGCCCGGACTAGCGATTTTCTTCGATGAGCAGTTCTTC
NA | TRBJ2-1 | TRBV5-1 | TRBD2 | CASSSGLAGGGEQFF | TGCGCCAGCAGCTCGGGACTAGCGGGAGGGGGTGAGCAGTTCTTC
NA | TRBJ2-1 | TRBV18 | TRBD2 | CASSPKLAGVINEQFF | TGTGCCAGCTCACCAAAACTAGCGGGAGTTATCAATGAGCAGTTCTTC
NA | TRBJ2-5 | TRBV4-1 | TRBD2 | CASSQHGTSQETQYF | TGCGCCAGCAGCCAACACGGGACTAGCCAAGAGACCCAGTACTTC
NA | TRBJ1-2 | TRBV29-1 | NA | CSAPAGGWFDGYTF | TGCAGCGCCCCGGCGGGGGGCTGGTTCGATGGCTACACCTTC
NA | TRBJ2-7 | TRBV6-5 | TRBD1 | CASSSGTGSYEQYF | TGTGCCAGCAGCTCCGGGACAGGGAGCTACGAGCAGTACTTC
NA | TRBJ2-2 | TRBV19 | NA | CASSIDPVGGELFF | TGTGCCAGTAGTATAGATCCGGTTGGCGGGGAGCTGTTTTTT
NA | TRBJ2-3 | TRBV7-2 | NA | CASSLQGGPDTQYF | TGTGCCAGCAGCTTACAGGGGGGCCCAGATACGCAGTATTTT
NA | TRBJ2-1 | TRBV7-2 | NA | CASSLGGVAATDNEQFF | TGTGCCAGCAGCTTAGGGGGTGTAGCGGCAACCGACAATGAGCAGTTCTTC